A single sample gave rise to the 8 T cell receptor beta chains below, sequenced in a study of blood T cell repertoires in COVID-19. Using immunoSEQ multiplex PCR, the repertoire was profiled, and TCRdb retains in-frame clones only, with some absent. Of roughly 250,000 clones listed, approximately 86% are singletons. The specimen sequenced was PBMCs or T cells enriched from blood (not recorded which). The receptors here all came from a woman in her 30s with acute COVID-19.

Regarding this clone: A junction end diverges from the germline sequence, so it may reflect a read error. The V call is TRBV6-5, the J call TRBJ2-1, with D perhaps TRBD2 (6 bases). This CDR3 comprises 11 residues. Germline V lookup: CDR1 MNHEY, CDR2 SVGAGI. The CDR3 sequence is CASSLGGERFF. CDR3 sequence (DNA): TGTGCCAGCAGTCTCGGGGGTGAGCGGTTCTTC.

This clone was recorded only once. This chain links TRBV5-1 with TRBJ2-7; 11 bases fit TRBD2. V shed 0 bases, J shed 7 bases, and the junction held 12 bases outside the gene matches. The CDR3 has 17 residues. CDR1 and CDR2 (germline): SGHRS, YFSETQ. CDR3 bases: TGCGCCAGCAGCTTGGGGACGGAACTAGCGGGAGAGTGGGAGCAGTACTTC. It specifies CASSLGTELAGEWEQYF. The whole variable domain, remainder taken from reference TRBV5-1 and TRBJ2-7, is KAGVTQTPRYLIKTRGQQVTLSCSPISGHRSVSWYQQTPGQGLQFLFEYFSETQRNKGNFPGRFSGRQFSNSRSEMNVSTLELGDSALYLCASSLGTELAGEWEQYFGPGTRLTVT.

The table lists this clone with a count of one. This chain connects TRBV30 to TRBJ1-2, with no clear D. Deletions cut 5 bases from V and 6 bases from J, with 13 bases between. Germline loops: CDR1 GTSNPN, CDR2 SVGIG (reference sequence). This CDR3 has 12 amino acids. CDR3 DNA sequence: TGTGCCTGGGGCGAGACTCTAGATGGCTACACCTTC. Translating gives CAWGETLDGYTF.

CDR3 residues: CASSPRPGTSGHNEQFF. The DNA for the CDR3 is TGTGCCAGCTCACCCCGTCCCGGGACTAGCGGACACAATGAGCAGTTCTTC. This chain joins TRBV18 and TRBJ2-1; 11 nucleotides line up with TRBD2. CDR1 is KGHSH and CDR2 is LQKENI in the germline V gene. The ends lost 3 bases at V and 5 bases at J; junction bases unmatched: 9. The CDR3 covers 17 residues.

The V call is TRBV6-5, the J call TRBJ2-7; possible D gene TRBD1, 6 bases. The germline V gene has CDR1 MNHEY and CDR2 SVGAGI. The CDR3 consists of 15 residues. V gave up 4 bases and J gave up 0 bases, with 13 bases separating them. The CDR3 loop reads CASSLYTGSSYEQYF. CDR3 bases: TGTGCCAGCAGTTTATACACAGGGAGCTCCTACGAGCAGTACTTC.

The chain joins TRBV3-1 (or the pseudogene TRBV3-2) to TRBJ2-1; a weak D match, TRBD1 (5 bases). Germline V gene data show CDR1 as LGHDT and CDR2 as YNNKEL (reference sequence). V shed 1 base and J shed 0 bases, with 19 bases lying between them. The CDR3 is made up of 19 amino acids. This CDR3 reads CASSQADRRQSFSYNEQFF. In nucleotides, the CDR3 is TGTGCCAGCAGCCAAGCCGATCGGAGACAGAGCTTCTCCTACAATGAGCAGTTCTTC.

The chain uses TRBV5-1 and TRBJ1-1; 9 positions agree with TRBD1. Looked up from germline, CDR1 is SGHRS and CDR2 is YFSETQ. The CDR3 is 15 residues long. The V and J ends lost 2 bases and 4 bases, in that order; junction bases with no gene match: 6. The chain's CDR3 is CASSLRGQGPTEAFF. The CDR3 bases are TGCGCCAGCAGCTTAAGGGGACAGGGCCCCACTGAAGCTTTCTTT.

CDR3 sequence: CASSPRQADGYTF. CDR3 nucleotide sequence: TGTGCCAGCAGCCCACGACAGGCGGATGGCTACACCTTC. The V call is TRBV14, the J call TRBJ1-2, with D tentatively TRBD1 (6 bases). Trimming shortened V by 4 bases and J by 6 bases, and 12 bases separated the two germline ends. The CDR3 runs to 13 residues. Germline V gene lookup returns CDR1 SGHDN and CDR2 FVKESK.